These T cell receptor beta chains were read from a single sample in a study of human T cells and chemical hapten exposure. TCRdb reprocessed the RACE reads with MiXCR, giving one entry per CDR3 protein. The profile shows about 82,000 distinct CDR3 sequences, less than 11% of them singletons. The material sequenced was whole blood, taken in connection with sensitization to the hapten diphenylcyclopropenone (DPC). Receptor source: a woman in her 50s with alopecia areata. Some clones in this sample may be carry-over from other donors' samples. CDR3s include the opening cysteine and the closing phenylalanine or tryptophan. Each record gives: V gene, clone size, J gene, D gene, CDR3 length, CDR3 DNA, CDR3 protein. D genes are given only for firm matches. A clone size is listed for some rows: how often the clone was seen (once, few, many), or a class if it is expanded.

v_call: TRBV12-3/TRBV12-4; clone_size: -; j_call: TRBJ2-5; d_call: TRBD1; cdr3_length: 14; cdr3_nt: TGTGCCAGCAGTGAACGACAGGGCCAAGAGACCCAGTACTTC; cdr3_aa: CASSERQGQETQYF
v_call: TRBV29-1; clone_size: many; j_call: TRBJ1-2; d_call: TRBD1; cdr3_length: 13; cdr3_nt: TGCAGCGTTGGGGCAGGGGGCAGTCGTGGCTACACCTTC; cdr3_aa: CSVGAGGSRGYTF
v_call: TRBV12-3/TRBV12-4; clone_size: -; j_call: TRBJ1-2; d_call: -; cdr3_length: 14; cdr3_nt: TGTGCCAGCAGCCCAGCCGCCCGGCGGAATGGCTACACCTTC; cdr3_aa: CASSPAARRNGYTF
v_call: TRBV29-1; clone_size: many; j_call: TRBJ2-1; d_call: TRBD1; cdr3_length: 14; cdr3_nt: TGCAGCGTCAAGGACAGGGCCACCTACAATGAGCAGTTCTTC; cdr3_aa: CSVKDRATYNEQFF
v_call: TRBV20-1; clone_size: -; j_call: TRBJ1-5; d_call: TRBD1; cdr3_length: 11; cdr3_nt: TGCAGTGGAACAGGGGCTCAGCCCCAGCATTTT; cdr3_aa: CSGTGAQPQHF
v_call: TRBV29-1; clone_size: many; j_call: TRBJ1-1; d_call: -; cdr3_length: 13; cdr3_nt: TGCAGCGCCAAGCGGTCAACGGACACTGAAGCTTTCTTT; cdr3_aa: CSAKRSTDTEAFF
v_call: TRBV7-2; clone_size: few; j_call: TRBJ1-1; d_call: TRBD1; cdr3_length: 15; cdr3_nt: TGTGCCAGCGTGTTACCCGGACAGGGGGCATCTGAAGCTTTCTTT; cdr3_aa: CASVLPGQGASEAFF
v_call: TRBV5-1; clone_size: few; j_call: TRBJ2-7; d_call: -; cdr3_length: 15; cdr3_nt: TGCGCCAGCAGCTTGCTGGATGCCAGGATTGAAGAGCAGTACTTC; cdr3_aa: CASSLLDARIEEQYF
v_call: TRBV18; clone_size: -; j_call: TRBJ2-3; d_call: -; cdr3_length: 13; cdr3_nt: TGTGCCAGCTCACCAAGACGCACAGAAACGCAGTATTTT; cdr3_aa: CASSPRRTETQYF
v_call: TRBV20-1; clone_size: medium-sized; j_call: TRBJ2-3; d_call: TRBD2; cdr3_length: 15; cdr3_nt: TGCAGTGCTAGAGTAGCGGGAGGGACCACAGATACGCAGTATTTT; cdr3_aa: CSARVAGGTTDTQYF
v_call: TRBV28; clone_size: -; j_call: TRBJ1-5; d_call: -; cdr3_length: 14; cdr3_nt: TGTGCCAGCAGTTATCAAGGGCTAGATCAGCCCCAGCATTTT; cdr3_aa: CASSYQGLDQPQHF
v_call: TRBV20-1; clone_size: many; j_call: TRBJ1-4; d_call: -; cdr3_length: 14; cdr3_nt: TGCAGTGCTAGAGATATGGGGGGCCATGAAAAACTGTTTTTT; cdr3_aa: CSARDMGGHEKLFF
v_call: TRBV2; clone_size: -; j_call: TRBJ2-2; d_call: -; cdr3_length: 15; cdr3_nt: TGTGCCAGCAGTAGGACAGACCTGGGCACCGGGGAGCTGTTTTTT; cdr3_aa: CASSRTDLGTGELFF
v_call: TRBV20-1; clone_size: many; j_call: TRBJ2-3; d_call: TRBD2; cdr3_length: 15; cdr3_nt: TGCAGTGCTAGACTAGCGGGAGGTACGACAGATACGCAGTATTTT; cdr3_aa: CSARLAGGTTDTQYF
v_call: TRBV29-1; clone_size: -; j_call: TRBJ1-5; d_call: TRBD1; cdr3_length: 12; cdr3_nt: TGCAGCGCGGGACAGCTGGATCAGCCCCAGCATTTT; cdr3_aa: CSAGQLDQPQHF
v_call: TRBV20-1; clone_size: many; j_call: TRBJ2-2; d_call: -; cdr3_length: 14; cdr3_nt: TGCAGTGCTAGAGTCGGAGGGAACACCGGGGAGCTGTTTTTT; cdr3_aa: CSARVGGNTGELFF
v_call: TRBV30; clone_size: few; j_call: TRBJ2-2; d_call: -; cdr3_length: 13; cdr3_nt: TGTGCCTGGAGACACGAAGTGGCCGGGGAGCTGTTTTTT; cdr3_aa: CAWRHEVAGELFF
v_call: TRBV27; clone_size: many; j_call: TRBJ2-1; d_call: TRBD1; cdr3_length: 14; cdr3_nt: TGTGCCACCAGACCGGGACAGGGGCCCGGTGAGCAGTTCTTC; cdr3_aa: CATRPGQGPGEQFF
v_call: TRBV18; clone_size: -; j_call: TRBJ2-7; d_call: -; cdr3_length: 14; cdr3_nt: TGTGCCAGCTCCCCCGGGACAACCATTTACGAGCAGTACTTC; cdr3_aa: CASSPGTTIYEQYF
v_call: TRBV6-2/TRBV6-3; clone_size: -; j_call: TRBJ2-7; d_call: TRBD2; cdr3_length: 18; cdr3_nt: TGTGCCAGCAGGACGCCCAGATCGGGACTAGCGGGTCCTAACGAGCAGTACTTC; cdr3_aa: CASRTPRSGLAGPNEQYF
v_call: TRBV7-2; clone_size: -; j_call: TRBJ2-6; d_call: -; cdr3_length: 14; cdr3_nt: TGTGCCAGCAGCCCATCTGTTGGGGCCAACGTCCTGACTTTC; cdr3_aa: CASSPSVGANVLTF